What follows is one TCR beta chain and its context. This record belongs to a study of T-cell reconstitution after alpha-beta-depleted transplantation in children. Unique molecular identifiers were incorporated when the TCRbeta library was constructed. Each CDR3 protein gets one entry after TCRdb re-called the PCR reads with MiXCR. The table shows a few hundred thousand distinct CDR3 sequences, with 15% to 20% occurring only once. The V end was cut by 1 base, the J end by 2 bases, with 11 bases between. The CDR3 runs 15 residues. Germline values: CDR1 DFQATT, CDR2 SNEGSKA (reference sequence). Source: PBMCs from the stem cell graft donor, taken from the stem cell graft. This rearrangement joins TRBV20-1 to TRBJ2-2, with D possibly TRBD1 on 5 matching bases. The source is a human donor who donated a stem cell graft to a child with acute lymphoblastic leukemia. The CDR3 spells CSARARGSNTGELFF. DNA for the CDR3: TGCAGTGCTAGAGCTAGGGGTTCCAACACCGGGGAGCTGTTTTTT.